Sequencing of this TCR beta chain was carried out in a study of graft-versus-host responses after intestinal transplantation. Note on this clone: Its antigen is not identified.

Sequencing used immunoSEQ multiplex PCR; TCRdb keeps in-frame clones, though not all of them. The data contain under 90,000 clones, approximately 90% of them singletons. This TCR was sampled from a human donor who was the organ donor for an intestinal transplant. The sample here was unstimulated CD4+ T cells sorted from spleen or lymph node cells, taken before transplant.

CDR3 sequence: CASSSPTSGTAGGTDTQYF. Here the CDR3 DNA reads TGTGCCAGCAGCTCGCCTACTAGCGGAACCGCCGGGGGCACAGATACGCAGTATTTT. The chain carries TRBV7-9 and TRBJ2-3; 8 bases match TRBD2. With 4 bases clipped from V and 1 base from J, the junction kept 16 bases outside the gene matches. Germline CDR1 SEHNR, CDR2 FQNEAQ (reference sequence). The CDR3 length is 19 residues.